This entry features one T cell receptor beta chain sequence. The sample originates from a study of blood T cell repertoires in COVID-19. The wider study: Italy, Spain and the United States were the sources of the convalescent and acute COVID-19 samples.

As handled by the study authors: Amplification of reference gene primers provided the estimated nucleated cell counts. Using immunoSEQ multiplex PCR, the repertoire was profiled, and TCRdb retains in-frame clones only, with some absent. V and J calls and clone size come straight from that table; D and trimming were deduced from the DNA. Here the sample spans approximately 260,000 clones, 80% to 90% being singletons. Germline values: CDR1 WNHNN, CDR2 SYGVQD (reference sequence). The CDR3 extends over 17 amino acids. The ends lost 4 bases at V and 0 bases at J; junction bases unmatched: 9. Input material: peripheral blood. V is TRBV10-1 and J is TRBJ1-3, with 7 bases fitting TRBD1. The receptor comes from a woman in her 40s with acute or convalescent COVID-19. CDR3: CASSASRTGRSGNTIYF. Written as DNA, the CDR3 is TGCGCCAGCAGTGCATCCCGGACAGGACGCTCTGGAAACACCATATATTTT.